This T cell receptor beta chain was captured in a study of Ad26.COV2.S vaccination and SARS-CoV-2 variants. Broader study findings: Considerable breadth of spike-specific CD8+ and CD4+ T cell responses has reportedly been documented following vaccination.

Germline CDR1 reads SGHTA; CDR2 reads FQGNSA. This CDR3 contains 13 residues. V was cut by 1 base and J by 5 bases, with 6 bases left in between. Note on this clone: What it binds is not known.

Profiling relied on immunoSEQ multiplex PCR, and the TCRdb table lists in-frame clones only, not all of them. The table lists around 170,000 clones, about 83% of them singletons. This TCR derives from a human donor who had recovered from COVID-19. The sequences come from peripheral blood, collected after recovery from COVID-19. The chain combines TRBV7-2 with TRBJ1-5; tentative D call: TRBD1 (6 bases). CDR3 sequence reads: CASSLEGDQPQHF. For the CDR3, the DNA is TGTGCCAGCAGCTTAGAGGGGGATCAGCCCCAGCATTTT. Complete variable domain (other parts from reference TRBV7-2 and TRBJ1-5): GAGVSQSPSNKVTEKGKDVELRCDPISGHTALYWYRQSLGQGLEFLIYFQGNSAPDKSGLPSDRFSAERTGGSVSTLTIQRTQQEDSAVYLCASSLEGDQPQHFGDGTRLSIL.